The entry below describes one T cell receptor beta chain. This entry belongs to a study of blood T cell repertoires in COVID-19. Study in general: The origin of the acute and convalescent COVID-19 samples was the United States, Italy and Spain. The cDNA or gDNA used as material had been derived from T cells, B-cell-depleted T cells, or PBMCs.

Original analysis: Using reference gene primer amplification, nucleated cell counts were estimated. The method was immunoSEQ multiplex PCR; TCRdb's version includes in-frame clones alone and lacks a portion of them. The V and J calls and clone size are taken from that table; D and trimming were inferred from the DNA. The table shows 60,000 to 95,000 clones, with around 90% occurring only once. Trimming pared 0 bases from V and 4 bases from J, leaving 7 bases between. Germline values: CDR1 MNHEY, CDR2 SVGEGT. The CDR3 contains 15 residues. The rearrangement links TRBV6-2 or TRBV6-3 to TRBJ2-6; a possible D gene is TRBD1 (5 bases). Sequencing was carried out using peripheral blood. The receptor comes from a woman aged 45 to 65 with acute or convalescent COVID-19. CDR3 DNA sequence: TGTGCCAGCAGTTACTCGGGGCCCGGGGCCAACGTCCTGACTTTC. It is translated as CASSYSGPGANVLTF.